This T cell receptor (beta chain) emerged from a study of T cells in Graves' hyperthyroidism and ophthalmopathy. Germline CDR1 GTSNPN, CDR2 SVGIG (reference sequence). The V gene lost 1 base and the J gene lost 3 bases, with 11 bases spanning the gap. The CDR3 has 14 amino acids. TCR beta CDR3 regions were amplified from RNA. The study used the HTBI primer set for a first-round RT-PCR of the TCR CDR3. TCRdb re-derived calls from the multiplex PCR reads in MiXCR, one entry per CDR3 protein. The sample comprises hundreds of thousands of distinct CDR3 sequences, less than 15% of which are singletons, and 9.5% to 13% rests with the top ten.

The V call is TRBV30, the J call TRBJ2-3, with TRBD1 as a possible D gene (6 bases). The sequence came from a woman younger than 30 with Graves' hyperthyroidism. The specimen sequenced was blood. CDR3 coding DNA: TGTGCCTGGAGTGGAACAGGGATAACAGATACGCAGTATTTT. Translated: CAWSGTGITDTQYF.